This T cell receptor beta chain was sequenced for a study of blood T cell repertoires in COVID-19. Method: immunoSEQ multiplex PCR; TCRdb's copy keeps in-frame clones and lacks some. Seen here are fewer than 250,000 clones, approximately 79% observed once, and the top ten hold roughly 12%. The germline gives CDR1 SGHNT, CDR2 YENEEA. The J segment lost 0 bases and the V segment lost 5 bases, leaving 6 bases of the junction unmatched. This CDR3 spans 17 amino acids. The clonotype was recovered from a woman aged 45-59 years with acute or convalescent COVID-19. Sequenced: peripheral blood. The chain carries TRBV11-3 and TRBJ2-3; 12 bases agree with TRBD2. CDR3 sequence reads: CASSPRTSGASTDTQYF. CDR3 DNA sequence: TGTGCCAGCAGCCCGAGGACTAGCGGGGCTAGCACAGATACGCAGTATTTT.